What follows is one T cell receptor (beta chain) and its context. Its antigen is not known. The source of the sample is a study of T cell responses to AZD1222 COVID-19 vaccine. Findings and limits, study-wide: Across spike, vaccine-associated CD4 TCRs were found, dominant at 160-218 and 743-854. Donors were mostly white British, more females; clonal diversity possibly underestimated. After the peak T cell response, and only then, were repertoires sampled.

Profiling relied on immunoSEQ multiplex PCR, and the TCRdb table lists in-frame clones only, not all of them. The data hold roughly 97,000 clones, with over 90% observed a single time. V lost 5 bases and J lost 8, with 16 bases in between. CDR1 and CDR2 from the germline V gene are MNHNY and SVGAGI (reference sequence). The CDR3 runs 14 residues. This TCR came from an adult in good health. The sample was peripheral blood, taken on day 0 of AZD1222 vaccination. This chain connects TRBV6-6 to TRBJ1-3; maybe TRBD1 (5 bases). CDR3 in DNA: TGTGCCAGCAGTCCACCGCGGACAAATGACACCATATATTTT. Its protein is CASSPPRTNDTIYF.